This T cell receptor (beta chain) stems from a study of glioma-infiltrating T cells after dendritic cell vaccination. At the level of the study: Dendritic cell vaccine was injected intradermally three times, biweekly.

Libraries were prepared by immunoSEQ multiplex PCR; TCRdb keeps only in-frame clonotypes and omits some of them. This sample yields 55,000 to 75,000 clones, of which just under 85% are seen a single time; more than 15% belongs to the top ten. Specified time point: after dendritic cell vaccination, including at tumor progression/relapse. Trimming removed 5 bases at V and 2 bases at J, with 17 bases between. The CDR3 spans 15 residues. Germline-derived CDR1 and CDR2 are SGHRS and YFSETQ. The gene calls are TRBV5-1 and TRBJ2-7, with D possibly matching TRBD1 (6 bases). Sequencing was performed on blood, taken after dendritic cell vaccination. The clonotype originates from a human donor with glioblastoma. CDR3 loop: CASRRTVEGTYEQYF. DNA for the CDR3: TGCGCCAGCAGACGGACAGTTGAAGGAACCTACGAGCAGTACTTC.